The 31 T cell receptor beta chains below all came from one sample that was sequenced in a study of shared clonotypes between healthy human individuals. Profiled with immunoSEQ multiplex PCR; TCRdb holds only in-frame clones, not every one. The sample lists more than 450,000 clones; 79% were seen once. The specimen was PBMCs. Receptors originate from a woman between 35 and 50 years old in good health. Some clones in this sample may be carry-over from other donors' samples.

This clone was found once. The V gene is TRBV7-9, the J gene TRBJ1-1; D gene ambiguous. V was clipped by 3 bases and J by 2 bases, with 4 bases between them. Germline V CDR1 and CDR2: SEHNR, FQNEAQ (reference sequence). The CDR3 runs 12 residues. CDR3 DNA: TGTGCCAGCAGCTTCGTAAACACTGAAGCTTTCTTT. This translates into CASSFVNTEAFF.

V is TRBV9 and J is TRBJ2-4, with 9 nucleotides matching TRBD1. From germline, CDR1 is SGDLS and CDR2 YYNGEE. This CDR3 spans 17 amino acids. With 0 bases clipped from V and 7 bases from J, the junction kept 11 bases outside the gene matches. The CDR3 region is CASSVDERGQGMNIQYF. For the CDR3, the DNA is TGTGCCAGCAGCGTAGATGAGAGGGGACAGGGTATGAACATTCAGTACTTC. The full variable domain, completed using reference TRBV9 and TRBJ2-4, is DSGVTQTPKHLITATGQRVTLRCSPRSGDLSVYWYQQSLDQGLQFLIQYYNGEERAKGNILERFSAQQFPDLHSELNLSSLELGDSALYFCASSVDERGQGMNIQYFGAGTRLSVL.

This clone was recorded once. Other DNA sequences within the sample encode an identical CDR3. V is TRBV18 and J is TRBJ2-1; 12 bases map to TRBD2. Germline CDR1 reads KGHSH; CDR2 reads LQKENI. After removal of 6 bases from V and 0 bases from J, the junction contained 6 bases not matched to a gene. The CDR3 is made up of 17 amino acids. In DNA, the CDR3 is TGTGCCAGCTCCCCTACTAGCGGGGGGAGCTCCTACAATGAGCAGTTCTTC. Encoded protein: CASSPTSGGSSYNEQFF. The whole variable domain, filled in from reference TRBV18 and TRBJ2-1, reads NAGVMQNPRHLVRRRGQEARLRCSPMKGHSHVYWYRQLPEEGLKFMVYLQKENIIDESGMPKERFSAEFPKEGPSILRIQQVVRGDSAAYFCASSPTSGGSSYNEQFFGPGTRLTVL.

The chain is built from TRBV19 and TRBJ2-1, with 12 nucleotides matching TRBD2. V lost 4 bases and J lost 7; bases outside the gene matches: 8. The germline V gene encodes CDR1 LNHDA and CDR2 SQIVND (reference sequence). The length of the CDR3 is 16 residues. This CDR3 is CASSTLAGGPWNEQFF. DNA for the CDR3: TGTGCCAGTAGTACCCTAGCGGGAGGGCCGTGGAATGAGCAGTTCTTC.

The chain has TRBV7-9 and TRBJ2-7; 9 bases map to TRBD1. Germline V gene sequence: CDR1 SEHNR, CDR2 FQNEAQ (reference sequence). V was clipped by 3 bases and J by 2 bases; unmatched bases: 5. This CDR3 is built from 15 residues. This chain's CDR3 is CASSFGDRDTYEQYF. DNA for the CDR3: TGTGCCAGCAGCTTTGGGGACAGGGATACCTACGAGCAGTACTTC.

The V call is TRBV6-6, the J call TRBJ2-5; 10 positions match TRBD1. This CDR3 has 13 amino acids. CDR1 is MNHNY, CDR2 SVGAGI, per germline (reference sequence). Trimming at V came to 8 bases and at J to 5 bases, leaving 5 bases not matched to a gene. Written as DNA, the CDR3 is TGTGCCAGCGGACAGGGGGGGTTGGAGACCCAGTACTTC. It encodes CASGQGGLETQYF.

The chain uses TRBV19 and TRBJ2-1; 8 bases fit TRBD2. This CDR3 is built from 15 residues. Germline assignment: CDR1 LNHDA and CDR2 SQIVND (reference sequence). Trimming took 5 bases from V and 4 from J; bases not matched to a gene: 7. The CDR3 DNA reads as TGTGCCAGTAGTCCAGGACTAGCTCAATACAATGAGCAGTTCTTC. Protein: CASSPGLAQYNEQFF.

The chain couples TRBV4-2 to TRBJ1-4, with D tentatively TRBD1 (5 bases). The V end lost 0 bases, the J end lost 6 bases, and 11 bases lay between the germline ends. Germline V lookup: CDR1 LGHNA, CDR2 YNFKEQ. CDR3 length equals 15 residues. This CDR3 reads CASSQDRRGHEKLFF. CDR3 coding DNA: TGTGCCAGCAGCCAAGATCGAAGGGGCCATGAAAAACTGTTTTTT.

The chain recombines TRBV10-3 with TRBJ1-6; 7 nucleotides line up with TRBD1. This CDR3 is 15 amino acids long. Germline V gene sequence: CDR1 ENHRY, CDR2 SYGVKD. V trimming: 0 bases; J trimming: 9 bases; junction bases outside the gene matches: 5. CDR3 amino acids: CAISESLGGTSPLHF. CDR3 coding DNA: TGTGCCATCAGTGAGTCTTTAGGGGGCACTTCACCCCTCCACTTT.

The rearrangement uses TRBV5-8 and TRBJ1-6; D perhaps matches TRBD1 (6 bases). The V end was cut by 4 bases, the J end by 7 bases, with 12 bases between. The CDR3 contains 14 residues. Germline V gives CDR1 SGHTS, CDR2 YDEGEE. For the CDR3, the DNA is TGTGCCAGCAGCATGTGGACAGTAAATTCACCCCTCCACTTT. Translation: CASSMWTVNSPLHF.

This chain connects TRBV5-6 to TRBJ2-2; possibly TRBD1 for D (5 bases). The CDR3 loop spans 15 amino acids. CDR1 and CDR2 (germline): SGHDT, YYEEEE. Trimming shortened V by 6 bases and J by 4 bases, and 16 bases separated the two germline ends. The CDR3, as DNA: TGTGCCAGCACCTGGAATACAGGCGGCACCGGGGAGCTGTTTTTT. Amino acid sequence: CASTWNTGGTGELFF. Drawing the rest from reference TRBV5-6 and TRBJ2-2, the complete variable domain is DAGVTQSPTHLIKTRGQQVTLRCSPKSGHDTVSWYQQALGQGPQFIFQYYEEEERQRGNFPDRFSGHQFPNYSSELNVNALLLGDSALYLCASTWNTGGTGELFFGEGSRLTVL.

The chain recombines TRBV6-5 with TRBJ2-5; no clear D gene. The DNA matches TRBJ2-7 better at its end, which makes the J call doubtful. The germline CDR1 and CDR2 sequences are MNHEY and SVGAGI. This CDR3 spans 12 amino acids. The CDR3 DNA is TGTGCCAGCAGTTACAGCCGCTACGAGCAGTACTTC. Translation gives CASSYSRYEQYF.

This chain connects TRBV19 to TRBJ2-3; D is tentatively TRBD1 or TRBD2 (6 bases each). V lost 7 bases to trimming and J lost 6 bases, with 23 bases between them. CDR1 and CDR2 (germline): LNHDA, SQIVND (reference sequence). This CDR3 has 16 residues. In nucleotides, the CDR3 is TGTGCCAGTACTGGAGGGGCAGGGGATAATATTGATACGCAGTATTTT. This encodes CASTGGAGDNIDTQYF.

The chain employs TRBV6-1 and TRBJ2-7, with D possibly matching TRBD1 (5 bases). Germline loops: CDR1 MNHNS, CDR2 SASEGT. The CDR3 sequence is 15 residues long. V dropped 2 bases and J dropped 2 bases, with 13 bases sitting between them. This CDR3 is CASSELAGQTYEQYF. CDR3 nucleotide sequence: TGTGCCAGCAGTGAATTAGCAGGACAAACCTACGAGCAGTACTTC.

The chain carries TRBV19 and TRBJ1-5; 10 bases agree with TRBD1. Trimming removed 6 bases from V and 4 bases from J; junction bases left unmatched: 6. Germline CDR1 LNHDA, CDR2 SQIVND (reference sequence). This CDR3 spans 15 amino acids. For the CDR3, the DNA is TGTGCCAGTAGAACCGGGACAGGGGCGAATCAGCCCCAGCATTTT. This encodes CASRTGTGANQPQHF.

The V call is TRBV29-1, the J call TRBJ2-2, with D perhaps TRBD1 (6 bases). V was cut by 4 bases and J by 9 bases, with 12 bases left in between. Germline V lookup: CDR1 SQVTM, CDR2 ANQGSEA. CDR3 length: 12 residues. The CDR3 nucleotides are TGCAGCGTTGGATCAGGGGAAAGGGAGCTGTTTTTT. It codes for CSVGSGERELFF.

About this clone: The junction departs from the called germline gene at one end, perhaps through a read error. The V call is TRBV18, the J call TRBJ2-7; D not certain. This CDR3 is built from 14 residues. CDR1 is KGHSH, CDR2 LQKENI, per germline. The CDR3 loop is CASSEGRVSDEQYF. The CDR3 bases are TGTGCCAGCTCCGAAGGACGGGTCTCCGACGAGCAGTACTTC.

The V gene is TRBV11-2, the J gene TRBJ2-7; 7 bases fit TRBD1. CDR1 and CDR2 from the germline V gene are SGHAT and FQNNGV. This CDR3 region has 15 residues. J gave up 3 bases and V 1 base, and 6 bases lay outside the gene matches. The CDR3 region is CASSLGTGVDYEQYF. In DNA, the CDR3 is TGTGCCAGCAGCTTAGGAACAGGGGTGGACTACGAGCAGTACTTC. The complete variable domain, with remaining parts taken from reference TRBV11-2 and TRBJ2-7, reads EAGVAQSPRYKIIEKRQSVAFWCNPISGHATLYWYQQILGQGPKLLIQFQNNGVVDDSQLPKDRFSAERLKGVDSTLKIQPAKLEDSAVYLCASSLGTGVDYEQYFGPGTRLTVT.

The chain has TRBV19 and TRBJ1-4, with 7 bases aligning to TRBD1. The J segment lost 8 bases and the V segment lost 2 bases, leaving 8 bases of the junction unmatched. The CDR3 has 15 amino acids. Germline V gives CDR1 LNHDA, CDR2 SQIVND (reference sequence). CDR3 sequence: CASSITGDPGEKLFF. CDR3 bases: TGTGCCAGTAGTATAACAGGGGACCCTGGCGAAAAACTGTTTTTT.

Only a few counts were recorded for this clone. This sequence joins TRBV27 and TRBJ2-2; TRBD2 might be the D (5 bases). Germline lookup yields CDR1 MNHEY and CDR2 SMNVEV (reference sequence). The CDR3 loop spans 13 amino acids. The V gene lost 5 bases and the J gene lost 6 bases, with 10 bases spanning the gap. CDR3 loop: CASSGLRAGELFF. The CDR3, as DNA: TGTGCCAGCAGTGGACTCCGGGCCGGGGAGCTGTTTTTT.

This clone was observed a handful of times. V is TRBV6-4 and J is TRBJ2-1; D may be TRBD2 (5 bases). The CDR3 loop spans 15 amino acids. V gave up 0 bases and J gave up 8 bases, with 14 bases separating them. Germline-derived CDR1 and CDR2 are MRHNA and SNTAGT. The DNA for the CDR3 is TGTGCCAGCAGTGACTCGGGAGAAGCCGGAGATGAGCAGTTCTTC. Translating gives CASSDSGEAGDEQFF.

The rearrangement joins TRBV29-1 to TRBJ2-7, with 9 bases aligning to TRBD2. Trimming removed 3 bases from V and 4 bases from J; junction bases left unmatched: 4. The germline V gene encodes CDR1 SQVTM and CDR2 ANQGSEA. The CDR3 contains 13 residues. DNA for the CDR3: TGCAGCGTTGATAGCGGGAGAACTTACGAGCAGTACTTC. Protein: CSVDSGRTYEQYF.

To note about this clone: This sample also contains other DNA sequences that code for the same CDR3. The chain employs TRBV7-3 and TRBJ2-1; TRBD2 aligns across 10 bases. The J segment lost 2 bases and the V segment lost 5 bases, leaving 6 bases of the junction unmatched. This CDR3 spans 16 amino acids. From germline, CDR1 is SGHTA and CDR2 FQGTGA. The CDR3: CASSPRTSGAYNEQFF. In DNA, the CDR3 is TGTGCCAGCAGCCCAAGGACTAGCGGAGCCTACAATGAGCAGTTCTTC.

The chain uses TRBV19 and TRBJ2-7; 12 nucleotides match TRBD2. The V gene end was trimmed by 5 bases and the J gene end by 3 bases; junction bases not matched to a gene: 5. CDR1 is LNHDA, CDR2 SQIVND, per germline (reference sequence). The length of the CDR3 is 15 residues. The CDR3 spells CASSPGLAGSYEQYF. The CDR3 coding sequence is TGTGCCAGTAGTCCGGGACTAGCGGGTAGCTACGAGCAGTACTTC.

The chain employs TRBV10-2 and TRBJ1-1; D is uncertain. The germline V gene has CDR1 WSHSY and CDR2 SAAADI. V was pared by 8 bases and J by 5 bases, with 12 bases between. This CDR3 comprises 12 residues. The DNA for the CDR3 is TGCGCCAGCTCTCCGGGCGGGACTGAAGCTTTCTTT. This codes for CASSPGGTEAFF.

This clone was observed at least ten times. Other DNA variants within this sample encode the same CDR3. This chain connects TRBV6-4 to TRBJ2-3, with TRBD2 matching over 11 bases. The CDR3 has 15 amino acids. Losses at the gene ends were 5 bases for V and 5 bases for J; bases not matched to a gene: 6. Looked up from germline, CDR1 is MRHNA and CDR2 is SNTAGT. The CDR3 protein is CASSRLAGQGDTQYF. CDR3 coding DNA: TGTGCCAGCAGTCGACTAGCGGGACAGGGAGATACGCAGTATTTT.

J is TRBJ2-6 and V is TRBV6-1, with D uncertain. The CDR3 is 16 residues long. Trimming stripped 1 base from V and 0 bases from J, with 7 bases between. CDR1 and CDR2 (germline): MNHNS, SASEGT. CDR3 amino acids: CASSEEGGSGANVLTF. DNA for the CDR3: TGTGCCAGCAGTGAAGAGGGTGGCTCTGGGGCCAACGTCCTGACTTTC.

This chain links TRBV7-3 with TRBJ2-1, with 12 bases lining up with TRBD2. V was clipped by 5 bases and J by 8 bases; unmatched bases: 1. Germline V gene lookup returns CDR1 SGHTA and CDR2 FQGTGA. CDR3 length: 13 amino acids. Here the CDR3 reads CASSGLAGYEQFF. The CDR3 DNA reads as TGTGCCAGCAGCGGACTAGCGGGATATGAGCAGTTCTTC.

The sample holds one count of this clone. This rearrangement joins TRBV28 to TRBJ1-5; D is uncertain. The germline V gene has CDR1 MDHEN and CDR2 SYDVKM. The V gene lost 3 bases and the J gene lost 4 bases, with 10 bases spanning the gap. This CDR3 has 14 amino acids. CDR3 DNA: TGTGCCAGCAGTTTTGAGGCGTATAATCAGCCCCAGCATTTT. This codes for CASSFEAYNQPQHF.

The rearrangement joins TRBV4-2 to TRBJ2-6; the D gene is possibly TRBD1 (6 bases). CDR3 length: 18 residues. Germline V gene sequence: CDR1 LGHNA, CDR2 YNFKEQ. Trimming took off 1 base at V and 2 bases at J, with 15 bases between the two ends. The CDR3 DNA follows: TGTGCCAGCAGCCAAGGGGCTCAGGGGCGAACTGGGGCCAACGTCCTGACTTTC. Translated, it gives CASSQGAQGRTGANVLTF.

V is TRBV28 and J is TRBJ2-7; possible D gene TRBD1, 5 bases. The CDR3 extends over 15 amino acids. The V end was cut by 2 bases, the J end by 4 bases, with 15 bases between. CDR1 MDHEN and CDR2 SYDVKM come from the germline V gene. CDR3 in amino acids: CASSLNPQGRYEQYF. CDR3 sequence (DNA): TGTGCCAGCAGTTTAAATCCCCAGGGCCGTTACGAGCAGTACTTC.